This is a list of T cell receptor beta chains from one sample in a study of blood T cell repertoires in COVID-19. Assay: immunoSEQ multiplex PCR; the TCRdb copy retains only in-frame clones and omits some. The sample contains 70,000 to 90,000 clones, almost 85% of which appear only once. Sequencing input: peripheral blood. These receptors all come from an elderly woman with acute or convalescent COVID-19. The CDR3 runs from the conserved cysteine through the conserved F or W. A D gene is named only where the DNA matches it firmly. The size field is filled for only some rows; it gives once, few, many or a size class.

d_gene: -; j_gene: TRBJ1-6; v_gene: TRBV9; abundance: -; CDR3nt: TGTGCCAGCAGCGCGGACAGAAATAATTCACCCCTCCACTTT; CDR3aa: CASSADRNNSPLHF
d_gene: TRBD2; j_gene: TRBJ2-7; v_gene: TRBV10-3; abundance: once; CDR3nt: TGTGCCATCGGGGTAGCGGGAGAAAATGGCGAGCAGTACTTC; CDR3aa: CAIGVAGENGEQYF
d_gene: -; j_gene: TRBJ1-4; v_gene: TRBV7-2; abundance: -; CDR3nt: TGTGCCAGCAGCTTAGCCTTTACAACAACTAATGAAAAACTGTTTTTT; CDR3aa: CASSLAFTTTNEKLFF
d_gene: TRBD1; j_gene: TRBJ1-2; v_gene: TRBV18; abundance: -; CDR3nt: TGTGCCAGCTCACCGGCAGGGGGGAGCTATGGCTACACCTTC; CDR3aa: CASSPAGGSYGYTF
d_gene: TRBD1; j_gene: TRBJ1-5; v_gene: TRBV19; abundance: -; CDR3nt: TGTGCCAGTACCGCTTCAGGGGGCCACCTCAATCAGCCCCAGCATTTT; CDR3aa: CASTASGGHLNQPQHF
d_gene: -; j_gene: TRBJ1-2; v_gene: TRBV5-8; abundance: -; CDR3nt: TGTGCCAGCAGCTTGGGGTTGGAGGTGTATGGCTACACCTTC; CDR3aa: CASSLGLEVYGYTF
d_gene: TRBD1; j_gene: TRBJ2-7; v_gene: TRBV7-8; abundance: -; CDR3nt: TGTGCCAGCAGCGAACAGGGGGCGCAGTACGAGCAGTACTTC; CDR3aa: CASSEQGAQYEQYF
d_gene: -; j_gene: TRBJ2-5; v_gene: TRBV19; abundance: few; CDR3nt: TGTGCCAGTAGTATTGTTCTAGGAGAGACCCAGTACTTC; CDR3aa: CASSIVLGETQYF
d_gene: TRBD2; j_gene: TRBJ2-3; v_gene: TRBV24-1; abundance: -; CDR3nt: TGTGCCACCAGTGACCCACGGGGGGCAGATACGCAGTATTTT; CDR3aa: CATSDPRGADTQYF
d_gene: -; j_gene: TRBJ2-7; v_gene: TRBV4-1; abundance: -; CDR3nt: TGCGCCAGCAGCCAAGGGGACACCCACTACGAGCAGTACTTC; CDR3aa: CASSQGDTHYEQYF
d_gene: TRBD2; j_gene: TRBJ2-1; v_gene: TRBV11-2; abundance: -; CDR3nt: TGTGCCTGCTCGCAGTCTAGCGGGAGCGGGGGGCAGTTCTTC; CDR3aa: CACSQSSGSGGQFF
d_gene: TRBD1; j_gene: TRBJ2-5; v_gene: TRBV7-3; abundance: -; CDR3nt: TGTGCCAGCAGCCCACGACAGGGGCAAGAGACCCAGTACTTC; CDR3aa: CASSPRQGQETQYF
d_gene: -; j_gene: TRBJ2-1; v_gene: TRBV7-8; abundance: -; CDR3nt: TGTGCCAGCAGCTTAGTAGCTAGGGGTGAGCAGTTCTTC; CDR3aa: CASSLVARGEQFF
d_gene: TRBD1; j_gene: TRBJ2-7; v_gene: TRBV2; abundance: -; CDR3nt: TGTGCCAGCAGTAACGAAGGGGGCCGGGAGCAGTACTTC; CDR3aa: CASSNEGGREQYF
d_gene: -; j_gene: TRBJ2-7; v_gene: TRBV19; abundance: -; CDR3nt: TGTGCCAGTAGTATTGTCGGCAGGGTAAGTGGCGAGCAGTACTTC; CDR3aa: CASSIVGRVSGEQYF
d_gene: -; j_gene: TRBJ1-1; v_gene: TRBV18; abundance: -; CDR3nt: TGTGCCAGCTCACCAGTAAACTTCCACAGTAACACTGAAGCTTTCTTT; CDR3aa: CASSPVNFHSNTEAFF
d_gene: -; j_gene: TRBJ2-7; v_gene: TRBV28; abundance: -; CDR3nt: TGTGCCAGCAGCATAGTTGGCTACGAGCAGTACTTC; CDR3aa: CASSIVGYEQYF
d_gene: TRBD1; j_gene: TRBJ1-2; v_gene: TRBV5-1; abundance: -; CDR3nt: TGCGCCAGCAGCTCCTCCGGGACAGGGACCTATGGCTACACCTTC; CDR3aa: CASSSSGTGTYGYTF